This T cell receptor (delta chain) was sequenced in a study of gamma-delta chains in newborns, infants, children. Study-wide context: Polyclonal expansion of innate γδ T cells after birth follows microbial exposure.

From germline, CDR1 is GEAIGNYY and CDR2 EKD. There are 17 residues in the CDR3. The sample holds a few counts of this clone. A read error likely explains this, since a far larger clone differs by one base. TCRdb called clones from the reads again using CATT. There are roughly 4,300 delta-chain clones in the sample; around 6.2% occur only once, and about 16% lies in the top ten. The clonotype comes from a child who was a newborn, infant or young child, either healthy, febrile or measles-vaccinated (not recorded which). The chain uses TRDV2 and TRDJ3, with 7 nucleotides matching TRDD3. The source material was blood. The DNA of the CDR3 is TGTGCCTGTGACACCTGGGGGAGCTCCTGGGGCACCCGACAGATGTTTTTC. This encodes CACDTWGSSWGTRQMFF.